Below are 20 T cell receptor beta chains sequenced from a single sample in a study of immune heterogeneity within non-small cell lung tumors. Amplification of the TCR beta CDR3 was achieved through multiplex PCR with 32 V and 13 J primers. Each CDR3 protein is one row after TCRdb ran MiXCR on the multiplex PCR reads. The table includes 5,000 or so distinct CDR3 sequences, 20% to 25% detected once. Samples each supplied 600 ng of bulk tumor genomic DNA as template. Far-apart biopsies, several per primary tumor, were taken during surgery. Untreated, newly diagnosed non-small cell lung cancer patients underwent curative surgery. Sequencing input: lung tumor tissue. The receptors were sampled from a man in his sixties with non-small cell lung cancer.

The genes are TRBV19 and TRBJ1-1; D may be TRBD1 (6 bases). Germline V gene sequence: CDR1 LNHDA, CDR2 SQIVND (reference sequence). The CDR3 sequence is 16 residues long. The V end was cut by 2 bases, the J end by 5 bases, with 18 bases between. The CDR3 sequence is CASSIKGRGGMTEAFF. CDR3 bases: TGTGCCAGTAGTATAAAAGGGAGAGGGGGGATGACTGAAGCTTTCTTT.

Concerning this clonotype: A read error is possible here, since a much larger clone lies one base away. This rearrangement joins TRBV6-2 or TRBV6-3 to TRBJ1-3, with TRBD1 identical over 7 bases. This CDR3 spans 13 amino acids. Trimming at V came to 5 bases and at J to 8 bases, leaving 6 bases not matched to a gene. The V gene's germline CDR1 is MNHEY and CDR2 SVGEGT. CDR3 nucleotides: TGTGCCAGCAGTCCACAGGGGTTGGACACCATATATTTT. Its translation: CASSPQGLDTIYF.

V and J are TRBV20-1 and TRBJ2-5; D perhaps matches TRBD1 (6 bases). The CDR3 runs 12 residues. CDR1 and CDR2 from the germline V gene are DFQATT and SNEGSKA (reference sequence). The V end lost 6 bases, the J end lost 2 bases, and 10 bases lay between the germline ends. CDR3 in amino acids: CSASDRQETQYF. The CDR3 bases are TGCAGTGCCAGCGACAGGCAAGAGACCCAGTACTTC.

The rearrangement uses TRBV28 and TRBJ2-5; 8 bases line up with TRBD1. CDR1 is MDHEN and CDR2 is SYDVKM in the germline V gene. CDR3 size: 15 residues. Losses at the gene ends were 5 bases for V and 7 bases for J; bases not matched to a gene: 12. CDR3 loop: CASSPRTGPTRTQYF. The CDR3 region has the DNA TGTGCCAGCAGTCCCCGGACAGGGCCCACCAGGACCCAGTACTTC. The whole variable domain, remainder taken from reference TRBV28 and TRBJ2-5, is DVKVTQSSRYLVKRTGEKVFLECVQDMDHENMFWYRQDPGLGLRLIYFSYDVKMKEKGDIPEGYSVSREKKERFSLILESASTNQTSMYLCASSPRTGPTRTQYFGPGTRLLVL.

The rearrangement uses TRBV7-9 and TRBJ2-3; possibly TRBD1 or TRBD2 for D (5 bases each). The CDR3 has 14 residues. Germline values: CDR1 SEHNR, CDR2 FQNEAQ (reference sequence). The ends were cut back, 5 bases at V and 4 bases at J, with 13 bases in the middle. The CDR3 loop reads CASSGRDPADTQYF. The CDR3 DNA follows: TGTGCCAGCAGCGGACGGGACCCTGCAGATACGCAGTATTTT. The full variable domain, in which reference TRBV7-9 and TRBJ2-3 provide the parts outside the CDR3, is DTGVSQNPRHKITKRGQNVTFRCDPISEHNRLYWYRQTLGQGPEFLTYFQNEAQLEKSRLLSDRFSAERPKGSFSTLEIQRTEQGDSAMYLCASSGRDPADTQYFGPGTRLTVL.

The chain joins TRBV6-1 to TRBJ2-1; possible D gene TRBD1, 6 bases. Trimming cost V 8 bases and J 7 bases, with 15 bases left between them. Germline CDR1 is MNHNS and CDR2 is SASEGT. The CDR3 runs to 13 residues. The chain's CDR3 is CASAKDRENEQFF. CDR3 bases: TGTGCCAGCGCCAAGGACAGAGAGAATGAGCAGTTCTTC.

This clonotype is deemed medium-sized. V and J are TRBV29-1 and TRBJ2-1; 8 bases are a match to TRBD1. The length of the CDR3 is 15 residues. Germline V gives CDR1 SQVTM, CDR2 ANQGSEA. The V gene end was trimmed by 5 bases and the J gene end by 8 bases; junction bases not matched to a gene: 14. Here the CDR3 DNA reads TGCAGCGTTAGTGTATCCAGGGGGCTGGAGGATGAGCAGTTCTTC. This encodes CSVSVSRGLEDEQFF.

About this clonotype: An end of the junction differs from the germline gene, which may be a read error. The J gene is TRBJ1-1, the V gene TRBV18, with D hard to call. Germline-derived CDR1 and CDR2 are KGHSH and LQKENI. The CDR3 has 17 amino acids. CDR3 DNA sequence: TGTGTCAGCTCACCCCAAGGGTCGGGAACACGGGGCACTGAAGCTTTCTTT. It yields the protein CVSSPQGSGTRGTEAFF.

The gene calls are TRBV6-2 or TRBV6-3 and TRBJ1-5; TRBD1 matches 11 bases. The CDR3 has 13 residues. CDR1 is MNHEY and CDR2 is SVGEGT in the germline V gene. The V gene end was trimmed by 5 bases and the J gene end by 7 bases; junction bases not matched to a gene: 1. This CDR3 is CASSRDRGQPQHF. The CDR3 nucleotides read TGTGCCAGCAGTAGGGACAGGGGGCAGCCCCAGCATTTT.

This clonotype has a single count. The chain combines TRBV28 with TRBJ1-5; 11 nucleotides match TRBD1. The trim removed 2 bases at V and 5 bases at J, leaving 2 bases unmatched. In germline, CDR1 is MDHEN, CDR2 SYDVKM. CDR3 length equals 15 residues. This CDR3 reads CASSLPGQGDQPQHF. The CDR3 nucleotides read TGTGCCAGCAGTTTACCGGGACAGGGGGATCAGCCCCAGCATTTT.

Comments on this clonotype: A much larger clone differs from this one at a single base, so this may be a read error. The chain couples TRBV12-3 or TRBV12-4 to TRBJ2-7; no definite D call. This CDR3 is 12 amino acids long. Trimming shortened V by 1 base and J by 7 bases, and 8 bases separated the two germline ends. In DNA form, the CDR3 reads TGTGCCAGCAGTTTAGAGGTCTGGGAGCAGTACTTC. Translated: CASSLEVWEQYF.

This clonotype was recorded a few times. The chain links TRBV3-1 to TRBJ1-1; D might be TRBD1 (5 bases). Between the trimmed V and J ends, which lost 0 bases and 5 bases, there was a span of 19 bases. CDR1 is LGHDT and CDR2 is YNNKEL in the germline V gene (reference sequence). The CDR3 is 17 residues long. The CDR3 protein is CASSQDPRQGGYTEAFF. CDR3 DNA: TGTGCCAGCAGCCAAGACCCTAGGCAGGGAGGTTATACTGAAGCTTTCTTT.

This clonotype was observed a few times. This chain links TRBV6-4 with TRBJ1-2; maybe TRBD1 (6 bases). Between the trimmed V and J ends, which lost 4 bases and 8 bases, there was a span of 14 bases. Germline CDR1 MRHNA, CDR2 SNTAGT. CDR3 size: 13 residues. The CDR3 DNA reads TGTGCCAGCAGTGGCCTTCCAGGGGCCGGCTACACCTTC. Residues: CASSGLPGAGYTF.

The chain carries TRBV14 and TRBJ2-5; no definite D call. The CDR3 is 14 amino acids. Trimming shortened V by 2 bases and J by 4 bases, and 11 bases separated the two germline ends. In germline, CDR1 is SGHDN, CDR2 FVKESK. The CDR3 spells CASSQLARGETQYF. CDR3 DNA: TGTGCCAGCAGCCAACTGGCTAGAGGAGAGACCCAGTACTTC.

The chain links TRBV7-9 to TRBJ1-2; D is ambiguous. With 0 bases removed from V and 6 bases from J, the gap between germline ends came to 8 bases. The CDR3 runs to 13 residues. In germline, CDR1 is SEHNR, CDR2 FQNEAQ (reference sequence). CDR3 sequence (DNA): TGTGCCAGCAGCTTAGCGACCTACGATGGCTACACCTTC. Translation gives CASSLATYDGYTF. Using reference TRBV7-9 and TRBJ1-2 for the parts outside the CDR3, the full variable domain is DTGVSQNPRHKITKRGQNVTFRCDPISEHNRLYWYRQTLGQGPEFLTYFQNEAQLEKSRLLSDRFSAERPKGSFSTLEIQRTEQGDSAMYLCASSLATYDGYTFGSGTRLTVV.

Regarding this clonotype: Given a much more abundant clone one base away, this may be a read error. The chain couples TRBV12-3 or TRBV12-4 to TRBJ1-4; 7 bases are shared with TRBD1. The CDR3 has 15 amino acids. V dropped 3 bases and J dropped 10; count of bases not matched to a gene: 11. CDR3 residues: CASSLEGAGVGKLFF. CDR3 DNA sequence: TGTGCCAGCAGTTTGGAGGGGGCAGGGGTGGGAAAACTGTTTTTT.

This clonotype was seen only a few times. This chain links TRBV3-1 with TRBJ2-2; 10 positions match TRBD2. The CDR3 is 17 residues long. Unmatched junction bases numbered 9, after V lost 0 bases and J lost 8 bases. Germline-derived CDR1 and CDR2 are LGHDT and YNNKEL (reference sequence). The CDR3 reads CASSQDWASGSRGELFF. The CDR3 DNA follows: TGTGCCAGCAGCCAAGATTGGGCTAGCGGGAGTAGAGGGGAGCTGTTTTTT.

This chain connects TRBV20-1 to TRBJ1-5, with 12 bases that match TRBD1. Germline V gene sequence: CDR1 DFQATT, CDR2 SNEGSKA (reference sequence). The V gene end was trimmed by 1 base and the J gene end by 1 base; junction bases not matched to a gene: 11. This CDR3 contains 19 residues. CDR3 nucleotides: TGCAGTGCTAGAGGTGCGGGACAGGGGGCCGGGATGAGCAATCAGCCCCAGCATTTT. Amino acids: CSARGAGQGAGMSNQPQHF.

This clonotype was detected only a few times. The rearrangement links TRBV29-1 to TRBJ2-2, with TRBD1 identical over 12 bases. The CDR3 runs to 14 residues. Germline CDR1 and CDR2: SQVTM and ANQGSEA. V lost 6 bases and J lost 8; bases outside the gene matches: 7. CDR3 residues: CSVSGTGGFGELFF. Written as DNA, the CDR3 is TGCAGCGTATCCGGGACAGGGGGCTTTGGGGAGCTGTTTTTT.

The CDR3 DNA sequence: TGCAGCGTTGGTTCCGGTCCCTACGAGCAGTACTTC. It specifies CSVGSGPYEQYF. The V gene is TRBV29-1, the J gene TRBJ2-7; D is uncertain. CDR1 SQVTM and CDR2 ANQGSEA come from the germline V gene. V was clipped by 4 bases and J by 2 bases, with 9 bases between them. CDR3 length: 12 residues.